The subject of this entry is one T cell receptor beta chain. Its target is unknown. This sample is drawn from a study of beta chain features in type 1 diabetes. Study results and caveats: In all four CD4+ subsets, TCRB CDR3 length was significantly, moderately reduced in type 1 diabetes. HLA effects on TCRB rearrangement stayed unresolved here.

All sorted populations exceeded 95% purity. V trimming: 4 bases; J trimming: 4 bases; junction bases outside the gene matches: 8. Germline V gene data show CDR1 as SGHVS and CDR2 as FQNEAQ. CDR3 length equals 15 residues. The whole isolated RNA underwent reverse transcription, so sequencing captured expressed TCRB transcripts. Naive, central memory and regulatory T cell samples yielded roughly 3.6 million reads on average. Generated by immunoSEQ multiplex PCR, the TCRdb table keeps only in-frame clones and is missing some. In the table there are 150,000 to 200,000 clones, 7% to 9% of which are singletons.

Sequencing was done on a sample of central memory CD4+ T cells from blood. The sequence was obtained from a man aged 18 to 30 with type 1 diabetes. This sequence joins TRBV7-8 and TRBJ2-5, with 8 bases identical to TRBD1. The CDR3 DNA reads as TGTGCCAGCAGCTCCTGGACAGGGCCCCGAGAGACCCAGTACTTC. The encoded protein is CASSSWTGPRETQYF. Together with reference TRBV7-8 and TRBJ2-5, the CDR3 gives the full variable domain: GAGVSQSPRYKVAKRGQDVALRCDPISGHVSLFWYQQALGQGPEFLTYFQNEAQLDKSGLPSDRFFAERPEGSVSTLKIQRTQQEDSAVYLCASSSWTGPRETQYFGPGTRLLVL.